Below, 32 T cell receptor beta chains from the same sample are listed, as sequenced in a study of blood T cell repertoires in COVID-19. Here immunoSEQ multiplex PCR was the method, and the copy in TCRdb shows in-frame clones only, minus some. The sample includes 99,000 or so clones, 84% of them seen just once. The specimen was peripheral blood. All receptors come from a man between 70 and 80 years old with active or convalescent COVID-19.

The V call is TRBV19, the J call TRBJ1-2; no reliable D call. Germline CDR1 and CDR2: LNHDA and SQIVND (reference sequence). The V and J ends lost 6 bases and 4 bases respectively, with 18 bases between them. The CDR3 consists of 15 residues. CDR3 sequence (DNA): TGTGCCAGTAGAGTTCTGGAGGGAGGGAGCTATGGCTACACCTTC. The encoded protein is CASRVLEGGSYGYTF.

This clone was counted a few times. The CDR3 protein is CATSRDINGRGTSGNTIYF. CDR3 DNA sequence: TGTGCCACCAGCAGAGACATTAATGGCAGAGGCACCTCTGGAAACACCATATATTTT. The rearrangement joins TRBV15 to TRBJ1-3; D is uncertain. The germline V gene has CDR1 LNHNV and CDR2 YYDKDF (reference sequence). CDR3 size: 19 residues. Trimming pared 0 bases from V and 0 bases from J, leaving 18 bases between.

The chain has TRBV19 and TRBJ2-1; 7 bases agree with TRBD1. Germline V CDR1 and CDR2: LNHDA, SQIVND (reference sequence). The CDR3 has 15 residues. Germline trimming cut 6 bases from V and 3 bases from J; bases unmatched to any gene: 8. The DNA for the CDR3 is TGTGCCAGTAGGCTGACAGGGCAGAGCTACAATGAGCAGTTCTTC. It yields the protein CASRLTGQSYNEQFF.

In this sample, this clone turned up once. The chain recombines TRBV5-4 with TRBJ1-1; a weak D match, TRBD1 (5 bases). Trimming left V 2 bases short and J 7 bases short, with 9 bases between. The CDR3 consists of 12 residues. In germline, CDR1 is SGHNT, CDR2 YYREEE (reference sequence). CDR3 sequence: CASSFETDEAFF. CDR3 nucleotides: TGTGCCAGCAGCTTCGAGACAGATGAAGCTTTCTTT.

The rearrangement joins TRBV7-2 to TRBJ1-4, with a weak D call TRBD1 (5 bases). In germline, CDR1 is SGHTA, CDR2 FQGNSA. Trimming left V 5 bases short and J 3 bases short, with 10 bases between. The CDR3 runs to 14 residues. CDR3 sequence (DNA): TGTGCCAGCAGCCGGGGGTCGGCTAATGAAAAACTGTTTTTT. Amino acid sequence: CASSRGSANEKLFF.

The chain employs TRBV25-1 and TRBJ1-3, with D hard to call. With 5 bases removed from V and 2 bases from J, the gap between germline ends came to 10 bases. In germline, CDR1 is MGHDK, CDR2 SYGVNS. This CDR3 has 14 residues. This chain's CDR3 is CASSKELTGNTIYF. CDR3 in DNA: TGTGCCAGCAGTAAGGAGTTAACTGGAAACACCATATATTTT.

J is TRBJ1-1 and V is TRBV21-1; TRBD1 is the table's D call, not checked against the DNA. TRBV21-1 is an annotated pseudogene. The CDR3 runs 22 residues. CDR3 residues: CASSKGYERPGGEATAYYGAFF. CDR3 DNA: TGTGCCAGCAGCAAAGGTTATGAGAGGCCCGGTGGGGAAGCGACAGCCTACTACGGGGCTTTCTTT.

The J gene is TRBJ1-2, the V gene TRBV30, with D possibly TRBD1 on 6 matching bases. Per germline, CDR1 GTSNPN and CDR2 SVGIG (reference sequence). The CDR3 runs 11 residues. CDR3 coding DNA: TGTGGGTGGGGGCGAGATTATGGCTACACCTTC. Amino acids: CGWGRDYGYTF. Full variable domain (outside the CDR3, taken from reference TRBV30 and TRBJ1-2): SQTIHQWPATLVQPVGSPLSLECTVEGTSNPNLYWYRQAAGRGLQLLFYSVGIGQISSEVPQNLSASRPQDRQFILSSKKLLLSDSGFYLCGWGRDYGYTFGSGTRLTVV.

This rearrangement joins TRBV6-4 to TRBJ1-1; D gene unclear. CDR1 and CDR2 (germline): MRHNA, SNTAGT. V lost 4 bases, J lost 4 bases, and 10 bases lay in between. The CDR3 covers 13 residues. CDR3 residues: CASSVEPGTEAFF. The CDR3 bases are TGTGCCAGCAGTGTCGAGCCTGGCACTGAAGCTTTCTTT.

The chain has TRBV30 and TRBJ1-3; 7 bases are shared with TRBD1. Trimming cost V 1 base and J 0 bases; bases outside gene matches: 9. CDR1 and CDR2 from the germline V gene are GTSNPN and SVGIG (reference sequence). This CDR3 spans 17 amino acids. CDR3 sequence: CAWSGTKGANSGNTIYF. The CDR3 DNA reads TGTGCCTGGAGTGGAACTAAGGGGGCAAACTCTGGAAACACCATATATTTT.

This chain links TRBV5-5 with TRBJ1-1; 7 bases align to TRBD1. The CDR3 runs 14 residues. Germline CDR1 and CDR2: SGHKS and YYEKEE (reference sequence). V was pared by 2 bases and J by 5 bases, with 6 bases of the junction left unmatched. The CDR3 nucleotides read TGTGCCAGCAGCTTCGACAGGGTAGGGACTGAAGCTTTCTTT. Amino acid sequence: CASSFDRVGTEAFF.

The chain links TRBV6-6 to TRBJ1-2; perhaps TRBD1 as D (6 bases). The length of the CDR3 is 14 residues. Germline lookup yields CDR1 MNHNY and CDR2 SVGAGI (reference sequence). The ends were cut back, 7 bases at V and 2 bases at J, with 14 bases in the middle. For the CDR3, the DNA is TGTGCCAGCAACGCGGGGGGGGCGAACTATGGCTACACCTTC. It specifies CASNAGGANYGYTF.

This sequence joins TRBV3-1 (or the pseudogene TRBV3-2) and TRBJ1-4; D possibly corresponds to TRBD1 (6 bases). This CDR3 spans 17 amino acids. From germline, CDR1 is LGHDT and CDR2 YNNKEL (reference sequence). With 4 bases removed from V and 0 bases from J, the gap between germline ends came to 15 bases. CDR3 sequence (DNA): TGTGCCAGCAGCCTTCGCATGGGGGCGGCAACTAATGAAAAACTGTTTTTT. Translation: CASSLRMGAATNEKLFF.

CDR3 protein: CASSFYGIPGEQYF. CDR3 bases: TGTGCCAGCAGCTTCTACGGTATACCAGGGGAGCAGTACTTC. The rearrangement uses TRBV7-9 and TRBJ2-7; tentatively, D is TRBD1 (5 bases). Germline CDR1 is SEHNR and CDR2 is FQNEAQ (reference sequence). The CDR3 length is 14 residues. Trimming took 3 bases from V and 7 from J, leaving 16 bases between them.

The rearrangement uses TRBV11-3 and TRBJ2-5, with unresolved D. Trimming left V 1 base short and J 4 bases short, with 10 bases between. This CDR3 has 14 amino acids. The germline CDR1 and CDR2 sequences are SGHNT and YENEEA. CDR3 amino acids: CASSLGSVGETQYF. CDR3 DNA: TGTGCCAGCAGCTTAGGGTCGGTTGGAGAGACCCAGTACTTC.

The DNA for the CDR3 is TGTGCCAGCAGTCCCCTGAGGACAGGGCAAGAGACCCAGTACTTC. Protein sequence: CASSPLRTGQETQYF. J is TRBJ2-5 and V is TRBV9; 8 bases are a match to TRBD1. Germline trimming cut 5 bases from V and 2 bases from J; bases unmatched to any gene: 8. The CDR3 loop spans 15 amino acids. The germline V gene encodes CDR1 SGDLS and CDR2 YYNGEE.

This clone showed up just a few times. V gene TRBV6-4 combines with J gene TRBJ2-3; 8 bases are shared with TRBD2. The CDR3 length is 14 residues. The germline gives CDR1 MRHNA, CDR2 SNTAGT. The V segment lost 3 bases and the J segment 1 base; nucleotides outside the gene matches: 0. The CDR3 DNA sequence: TGTGCCAGCAGTGAAGCGGGGGGCACAGATACGCAGTATTTT. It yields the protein CASSEAGGTDTQYF.

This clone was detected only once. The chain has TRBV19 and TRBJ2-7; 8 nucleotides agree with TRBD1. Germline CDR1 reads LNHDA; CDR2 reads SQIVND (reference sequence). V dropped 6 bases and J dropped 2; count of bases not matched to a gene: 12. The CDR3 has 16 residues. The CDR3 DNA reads TGTGCCAGTAGACTACAATACACAGGGGGAACCTACGAGCAGTACTTC. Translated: CASRLQYTGGTYEQYF.

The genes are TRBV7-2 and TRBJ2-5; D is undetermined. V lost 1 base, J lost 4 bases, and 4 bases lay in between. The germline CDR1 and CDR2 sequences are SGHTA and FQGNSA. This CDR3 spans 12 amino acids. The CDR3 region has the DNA TGTGCCAGCAGCTTAGTTCGAGAGACCCAGTACTTC. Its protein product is CASSLVRETQYF.

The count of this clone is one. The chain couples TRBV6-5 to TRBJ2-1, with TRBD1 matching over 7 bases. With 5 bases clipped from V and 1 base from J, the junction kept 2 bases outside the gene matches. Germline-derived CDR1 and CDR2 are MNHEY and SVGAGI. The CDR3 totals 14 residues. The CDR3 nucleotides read TGTGCCAGCAGTAGACAGGGATCCTACAATGAGCAGTTCTTC. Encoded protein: CASSRQGSYNEQFF.

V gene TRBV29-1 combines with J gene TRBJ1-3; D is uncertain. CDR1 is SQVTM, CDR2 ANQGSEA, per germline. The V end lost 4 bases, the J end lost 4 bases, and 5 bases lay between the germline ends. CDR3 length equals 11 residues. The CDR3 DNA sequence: TGCAGCGTTGGCGAGGGAAACACCATATATTTT. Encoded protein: CSVGEGNTIYF. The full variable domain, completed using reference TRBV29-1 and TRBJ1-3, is SAVISQKPSRDICQRGTSLTIQCQVDSQVTMMFWYRQQPGQSLTLIATANQGSEATYESGFVIDKFPISRPNLTFSTLTVSNMSPEDSSIYLCSVGEGNTIYFGEGSWLTVV.

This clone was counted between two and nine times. The CDR3 coding sequence is TGTGCCAGCAGCCCCTCCTCTAGCGGGGAATACAATGAGCAGTTCTTC. Translating it yields CASSPSSSGEYNEQFF. V gene TRBV7-2 combines with J gene TRBJ2-1, with 9 bases that match TRBD2. Per germline, CDR1 SGHTA and CDR2 FQGNSA. This CDR3 has 16 amino acids. The J segment lost 4 bases and the V segment lost 5 bases, leaving 9 bases of the junction unmatched.

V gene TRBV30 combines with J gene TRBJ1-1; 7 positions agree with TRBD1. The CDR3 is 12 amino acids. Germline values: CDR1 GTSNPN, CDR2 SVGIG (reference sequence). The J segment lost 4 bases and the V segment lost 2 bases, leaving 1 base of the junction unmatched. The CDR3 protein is CAWSPGGTEAFF. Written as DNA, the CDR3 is TGTGCCTGGAGTCCAGGGGGCACTGAAGCTTTCTTT. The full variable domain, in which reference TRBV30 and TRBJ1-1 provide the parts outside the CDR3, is SQTIHQWPATLVQPVGSPLSLECTVEGTSNPNLYWYRQAAGRGLQLLFYSVGIGQISSEVPQNLSASRPQDRQFILSSKKLLLSDSGFYLCAWSPGGTEAFFGQGTRLTVV.

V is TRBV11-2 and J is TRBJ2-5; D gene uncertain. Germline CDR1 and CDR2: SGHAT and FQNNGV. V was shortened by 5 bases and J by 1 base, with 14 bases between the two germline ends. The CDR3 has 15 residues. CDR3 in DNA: TGTGCCAGCAGCCCCCTTCCGGGTCCCCAAGAGACCCAGTACTTC. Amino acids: CASSPLPGPQETQYF.

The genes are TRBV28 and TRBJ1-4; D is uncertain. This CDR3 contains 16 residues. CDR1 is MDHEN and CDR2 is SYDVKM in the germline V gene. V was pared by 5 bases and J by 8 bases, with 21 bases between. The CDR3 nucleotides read TGTGCCAGCAGTCCCCCTGTCCCTAGAAATGAGGAAAAACTGTTTTTT. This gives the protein CASSPPVPRNEEKLFF.

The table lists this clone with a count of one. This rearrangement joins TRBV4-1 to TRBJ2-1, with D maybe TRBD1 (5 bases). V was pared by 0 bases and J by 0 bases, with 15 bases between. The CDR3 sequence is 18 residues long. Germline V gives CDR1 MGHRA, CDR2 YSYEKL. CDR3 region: CASSQDPGDSSSYNEQFF. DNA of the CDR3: TGCGCCAGCAGCCAAGATCCTGGTGACAGTAGCTCCTACAATGAGCAGTTCTTC.

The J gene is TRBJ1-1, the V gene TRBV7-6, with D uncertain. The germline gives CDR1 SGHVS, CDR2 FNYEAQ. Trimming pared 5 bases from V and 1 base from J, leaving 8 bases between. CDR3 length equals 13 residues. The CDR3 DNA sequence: TGTGCCAGCAGCCCGCAGGCGAACACTGAAGCTTTCTTT. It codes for CASSPQANTEAFF.

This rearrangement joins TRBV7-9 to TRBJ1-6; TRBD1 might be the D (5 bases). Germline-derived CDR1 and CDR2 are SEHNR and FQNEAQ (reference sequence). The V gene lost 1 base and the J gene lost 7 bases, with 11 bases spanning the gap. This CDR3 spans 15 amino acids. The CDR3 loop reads CASSLGPSGNSPLHF. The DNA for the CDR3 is TGTGCCAGCAGCTTAGGTCCGTCAGGGAATTCACCCCTCCACTTT.

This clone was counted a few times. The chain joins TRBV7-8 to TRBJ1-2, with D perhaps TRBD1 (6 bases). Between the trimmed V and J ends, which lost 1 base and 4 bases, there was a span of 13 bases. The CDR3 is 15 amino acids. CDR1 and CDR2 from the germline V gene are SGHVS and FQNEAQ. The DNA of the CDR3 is TGTGCCAGCAGCTTAGGCGGGGCGGGGGCCTATGGCTACACCTTC. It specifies CASSLGGAGAYGYTF.

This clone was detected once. The CDR3 DNA reads as TGCGCCAGCAGCCCTGGGACAGTGGGGAGAGAGACCCAGTACTTC. This translates into CASSPGTVGRETQYF. The chain joins TRBV5-1 to TRBJ2-5; TRBD1 matches at 7 bases. Germline CDR1 and CDR2: SGHRS and YFSETQ. V trimming: 4 bases; J trimming: 4 bases; junction bases outside the gene matches: 10. This CDR3 is 15 amino acids long.

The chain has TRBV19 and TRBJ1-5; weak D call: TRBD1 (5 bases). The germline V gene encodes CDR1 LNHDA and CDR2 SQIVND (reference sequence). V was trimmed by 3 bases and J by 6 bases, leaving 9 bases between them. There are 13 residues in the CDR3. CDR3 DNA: TGTGCCAGTAGTATTCCGGGGGGTCAGCCCCAGCATTTT. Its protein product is CASSIPGGQPQHF.

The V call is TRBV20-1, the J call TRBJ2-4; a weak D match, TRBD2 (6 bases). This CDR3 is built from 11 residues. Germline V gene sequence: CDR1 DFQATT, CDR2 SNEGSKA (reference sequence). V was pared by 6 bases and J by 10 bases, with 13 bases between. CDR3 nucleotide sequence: TGCAGTGCCTCTTATGGAGGGATTCAGTACTTC. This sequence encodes CSASYGGIQYF.